This T cell receptor (beta chain) was found in a study of blood T cell repertoires in COVID-19. About the research overall: Sites in the United States, Italy and Spain provided acute and convalescent COVID-19 samples. PBMCs, B-cell-depleted T cells, or T cells were the source of the cDNA or gDNA that made up the material.

The CDR3 covers 13 residues. Germline assignment: CDR1 LGHNA and CDR2 YNFKEQ. As to this clone: At one end, the junction sequence differs from germline, possibly due to a read error.

Original processing notes: Amplification of reference gene primers provided the estimated nucleated cell counts. Only in-frame clones appear in the TCRdb table, and some are missing; sequencing was by immunoSEQ multiplex PCR. The V and J calls and clone size come from that table; D and trimming were worked out from the DNA. The top ten clones hold more than 50% of a sample with some 45,000 clones, about 82% of them seen once. The sequencing sample was made of peripheral blood. The TCR originated in a man aged 70 or older with acute or convalescent COVID-19. The chain recombines TRBV4-2 with TRBJ1-6; D is unresolved. CDR3 loop: CAGSQESLPPLHF. The CDR3 nucleotides read TGTGCCGGCAGCCAAGAATCCCTCCCCCCCCTCCACTTT.